This T cell receptor (beta chain) originates from a study of sequential checkpoint blockade in melanoma. Study in general: Both treatment sequences were followed by maintenance nivolumab.

The treatment was: randomized to nivolumab then ipilimumab (arm A) or the reverse (arm B). Patients had received no earlier DNA-damaging chemotherapy. Live CD3+CD8+ CD19− CD56− cells were sorted from PBMCs. The V gene's germline CDR1 is MNHNY and CDR2 SVGAGI (reference sequence). V was pared by 6 bases and J by 4 bases, with 12 bases between. The CDR3 length is 13 residues. Some clones are missing from TCRdb's copy, which holds only in-frame ones; the method was immunoSEQ multiplex PCR. There are 35,000 to 45,000 clones in the sample; roughly four fifths occur only once, and roughly 6% lies in the top ten.

The specimen was CD8+ T cells sorted from blood (inferred from file names), collected from a patient given nivolumab and ipilimumab in sequence. This sequence was found in a human donor with melanoma. This chain joins TRBV6-6 and TRBJ2-5, with no clear D. The CDR3 DNA reads TGTGCCAGCAGCCGAGCCTTAAGAGAGACCCAGTACTTC. Translation: CASSRALRETQYF.